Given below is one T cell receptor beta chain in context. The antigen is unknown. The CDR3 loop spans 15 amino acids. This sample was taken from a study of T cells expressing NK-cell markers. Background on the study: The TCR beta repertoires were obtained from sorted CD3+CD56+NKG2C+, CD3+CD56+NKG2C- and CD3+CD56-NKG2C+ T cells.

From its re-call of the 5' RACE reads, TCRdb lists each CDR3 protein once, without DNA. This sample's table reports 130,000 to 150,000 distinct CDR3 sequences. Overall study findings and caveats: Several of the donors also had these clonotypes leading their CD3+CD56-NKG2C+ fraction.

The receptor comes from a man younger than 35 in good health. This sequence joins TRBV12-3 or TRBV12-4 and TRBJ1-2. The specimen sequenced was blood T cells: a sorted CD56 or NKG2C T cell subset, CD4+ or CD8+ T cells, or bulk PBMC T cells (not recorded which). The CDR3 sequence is CASSLLASGNYGYTF.